This paragraph reports one TCR beta chain. This entry belongs to a study of blood T cell repertoires in COVID-19. The overall study: The study drew acute and convalescent COVID-19 samples from the United States, Italy and Spain.

Seattle patients were enrolled during active infection and followed longitudinally. In the authors' methods: Amplification of reference gene primers provided the estimated nucleated cell counts. Assay used: immunoSEQ multiplex PCR; TCRdb lists only in-frame clones, some missing. V, J and clone size are taken as reported in that table, and D and trimming were inferred from the DNA itself. This sample carries tens of thousands of clones, about 83% of them seen once, and the ten largest clones take more than 6%. The source is a woman aged 55-70 years with COVID-19, enrolled during active disease. Sequenced input: peripheral blood.

The CDR3: CASSFNSQGSEKLFF. The CDR3 coding sequence is TGTGCCAGCAGCTTTAACTCGCAGGGTTCTGAAAAACTGTTTTTT. The chain is built from TRBV7-8 and TRBJ1-4; perhaps TRBD1 as D (5 bases). This CDR3 has 15 amino acids. Trimming took 3 bases from V and 7 from J, leaving 15 bases between them. Germline CDR1 is SGHVS and CDR2 is FQNEAQ.